This T cell receptor beta chain is from a study of blood T cell repertoires in COVID-19. On the study more broadly: Spain, Italy and the United States supplied samples that represented acute and convalescent COVID-19. T cells, B-cell-depleted T cells, or PBMCs supplied cDNA or gDNA.

Some clones are missing from TCRdb's copy, which holds only in-frame ones; the method was immunoSEQ multiplex PCR. The sample includes hundreds of thousands of clones, approximately 89% of them seen just once. There are 14 residues in the CDR3. V lost 3 bases and J 8 bases, leaving 14 bases between the germline ends. Germline CDR1 and CDR2: SGHAT and FQNNGV. The specimen was peripheral blood. The V call is TRBV11-2, the J call TRBJ2-1; D gene uncertain. This clonotype was obtained from a woman in her late teens or twenties who had recovered from COVID-19. The CDR3 here is CASSFGLSGDEQFF. In DNA form, the CDR3 reads TGTGCCAGCAGCTTTGGGCTTTCCGGCGATGAGCAGTTCTTC. Supplemented by reference TRBV11-2 and TRBJ2-1, the full variable domain reads EAGVAQSPRYKIIEKRQSVAFWCNPISGHATLYWYQQILGQGPKLLIQFQNNGVVDDSQLPKDRFSAERLKGVDSTLKIQPAKLEDSAVYLCASSFGLSGDEQFFGPGTRLTVL.